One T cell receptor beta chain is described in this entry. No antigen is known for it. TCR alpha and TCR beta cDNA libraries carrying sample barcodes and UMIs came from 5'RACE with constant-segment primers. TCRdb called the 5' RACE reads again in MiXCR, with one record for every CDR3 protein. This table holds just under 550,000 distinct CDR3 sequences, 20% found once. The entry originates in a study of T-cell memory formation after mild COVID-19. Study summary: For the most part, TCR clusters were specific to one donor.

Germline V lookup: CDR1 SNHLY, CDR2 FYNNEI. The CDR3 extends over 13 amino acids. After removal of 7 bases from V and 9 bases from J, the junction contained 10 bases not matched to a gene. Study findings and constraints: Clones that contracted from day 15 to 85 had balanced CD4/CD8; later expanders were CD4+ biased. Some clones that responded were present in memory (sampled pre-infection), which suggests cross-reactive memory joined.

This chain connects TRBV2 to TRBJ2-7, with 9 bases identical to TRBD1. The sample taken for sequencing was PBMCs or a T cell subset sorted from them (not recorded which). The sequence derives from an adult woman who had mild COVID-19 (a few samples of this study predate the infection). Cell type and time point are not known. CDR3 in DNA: TGTGCCAGCACCACAGGGGGCTTTGAGGGGCAGTACTTC. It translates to CASTTGGFEGQYF.